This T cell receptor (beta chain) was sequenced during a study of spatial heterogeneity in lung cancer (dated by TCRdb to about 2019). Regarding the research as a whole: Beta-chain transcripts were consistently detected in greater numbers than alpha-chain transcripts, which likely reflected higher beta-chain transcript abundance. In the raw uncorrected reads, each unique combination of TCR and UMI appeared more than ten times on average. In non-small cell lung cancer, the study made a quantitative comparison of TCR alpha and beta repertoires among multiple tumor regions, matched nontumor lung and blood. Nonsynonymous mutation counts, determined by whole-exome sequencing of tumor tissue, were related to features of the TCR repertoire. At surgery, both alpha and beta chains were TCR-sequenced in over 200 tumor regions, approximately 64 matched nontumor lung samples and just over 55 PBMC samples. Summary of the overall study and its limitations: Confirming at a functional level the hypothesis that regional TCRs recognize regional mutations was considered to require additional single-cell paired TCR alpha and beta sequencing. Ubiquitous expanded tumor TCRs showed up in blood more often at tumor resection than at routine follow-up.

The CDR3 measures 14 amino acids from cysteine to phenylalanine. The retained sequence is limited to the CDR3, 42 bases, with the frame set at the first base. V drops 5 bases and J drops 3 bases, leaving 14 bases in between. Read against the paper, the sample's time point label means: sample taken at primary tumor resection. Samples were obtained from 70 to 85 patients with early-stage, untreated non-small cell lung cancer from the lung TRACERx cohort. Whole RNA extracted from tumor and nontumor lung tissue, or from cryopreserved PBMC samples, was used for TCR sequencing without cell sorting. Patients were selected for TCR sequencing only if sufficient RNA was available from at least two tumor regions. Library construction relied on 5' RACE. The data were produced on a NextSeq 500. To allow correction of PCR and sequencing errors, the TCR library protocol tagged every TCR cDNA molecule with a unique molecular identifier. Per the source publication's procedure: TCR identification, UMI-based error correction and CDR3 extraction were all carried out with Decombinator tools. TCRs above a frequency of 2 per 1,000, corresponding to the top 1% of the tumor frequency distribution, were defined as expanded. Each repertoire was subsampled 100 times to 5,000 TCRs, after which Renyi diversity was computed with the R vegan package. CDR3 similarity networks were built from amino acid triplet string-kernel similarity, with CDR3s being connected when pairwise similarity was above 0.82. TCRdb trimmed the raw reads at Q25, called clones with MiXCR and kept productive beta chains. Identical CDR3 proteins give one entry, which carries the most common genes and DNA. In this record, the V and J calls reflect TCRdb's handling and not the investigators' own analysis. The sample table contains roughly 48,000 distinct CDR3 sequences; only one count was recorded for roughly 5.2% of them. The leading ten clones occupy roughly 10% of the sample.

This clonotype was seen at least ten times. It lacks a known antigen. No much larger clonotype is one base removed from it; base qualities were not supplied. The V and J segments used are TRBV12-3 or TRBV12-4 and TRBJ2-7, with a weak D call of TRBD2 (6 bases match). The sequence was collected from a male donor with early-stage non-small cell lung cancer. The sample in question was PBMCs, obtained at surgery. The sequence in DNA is TGTGCCAGCAGTCGCTCGGGACTGAGCTACGAGCAGTACTTC. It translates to CASSRSGLSYEQYF.